Shown below are 21 T cell receptor beta chains from a single sample sequenced in a study of vaccination and CD4 T cells after COVID-19. Sequencing of DNA taken from cultured CD4+ T cells relied on the Oncomine TCR Beta short-read assay. TCRdb reanalysed the PCR reads using MiXCR and keeps one entry per CDR3 protein. The data show some 16,000 distinct CDR3 sequences, 40% to 65% seen once. Documented treatment: approximately nine-day PBMC culture with coronavirus spike peptide pools or control peptides (ViraFEST assay). These receptors have no known antigen. This sample comprised CD4+ T cells from blood, cultured in vitro, obtained before SARS-CoV-2 vaccination. These receptors were obtained from a human donor who had recovered from COVID-19.

The rearrangement uses TRBV5-8 and TRBJ2-1; D is uncertain. Germline V lookup: CDR1 SGHTS, CDR2 YDEGEE. The V end was cut by 1 base, the J end by 5 bases, with 10 bases between. The CDR3 is made up of 14 amino acids. For the CDR3, the DNA is TGTGCCAGCAGCTTGTGGGATAAAAACAATGAGCAGTTCTTC. It translates to CASSLWDKNNEQFF.

This chain joins TRBV7-2 and TRBJ1-2; D gene uncertain. This CDR3 region has 12 residues. The ends were cut back, 5 bases at V and 6 bases at J, with 10 bases in the middle. CDR1 SGHTA and CDR2 FQGNSA come from the germline V gene. For the CDR3, the DNA is TGTGCCAGCAGCAAGAAACCCCATGGCTACACCTTC. Translation: CASSKKPHGYTF.

The rearrangement uses TRBV10-1 and TRBJ2-3; D gene ambiguous. Germline V gives CDR1 WNHNN, CDR2 SYGVQD (reference sequence). The V and J ends lost 4 bases and 2 bases respectively, with 4 bases between them. The CDR3 loop spans 12 amino acids. The CDR3 here is CASSATTDTQYF. Written as DNA, the CDR3 is TGCGCCAGCAGTGCGACCACAGATACGCAGTATTTT.

This sequence joins TRBV27 and TRBJ2-3; D is unresolved. The CDR3 has 13 residues. Trimming took 2 bases from V and 0 from J, leaving 3 bases between them. Germline V gene data show CDR1 as MNHEY and CDR2 as SMNVEV (reference sequence). The CDR3 here is CASSLRSTDTQYF. In nucleotides, the CDR3 is TGTGCCAGCAGTTTAAGAAGCACAGATACGCAGTATTTT.

CDR3 sequence (DNA): TGTGCCAGCTGTTGCGAGGTCTGGACTAGCGGGGAGTTATACAATGAGCAGTTCTTC. It specifies CASCCEVWTSGELYNEQFF. The gene calls are TRBV7-9 and TRBJ2-1; TRBD2 aligns across 12 bases. With 8 bases clipped from V and 4 bases from J, the junction kept 18 bases outside the gene matches. The CDR3 is 19 amino acids. The germline V gene encodes CDR1 SEHNR and CDR2 FQNEAQ (reference sequence).

J is TRBJ2-3 and V is TRBV28; D unresolved. Trimming took off 2 bases at V and 4 bases at J, with 10 bases between the two ends. The CDR3 runs to 14 residues. Looked up from germline, CDR1 is MDHEN and CDR2 is SYDVKM. The CDR3 sequence: CASSLGAVADTQYF. The CDR3 bases are TGTGCCAGCAGTTTAGGCGCCGTGGCAGATACGCAGTATTTT.

Only a few counts were recorded for this clonotype. The chain has TRBV7-2 and TRBJ1-1; 9 bases align to TRBD1. Germline trimming cut 1 base from V and 5 bases from J; bases unmatched to any gene: 8. Germline V gives CDR1 SGHTA, CDR2 FQGNSA. The length of the CDR3 is 16 residues. CDR3 nucleotide sequence: TGTGCCAGCAGCTTAGGACAGGGAGGACAGGGGACTGAAGCTTTCTTT. Translation: CASSLGQGGQGTEAFF.

The chain uses TRBV10-3 and TRBJ1-1, with D possibly TRBD1 on 5 matching bases. Per germline, CDR1 ENHRY and CDR2 SYGVKD. The V end lost 8 bases, the J end lost 1 base, and 14 bases lay between the germline ends. This CDR3 spans 14 amino acids. The CDR3: CAIRDSVGNTEAFF. The CDR3 DNA follows: TGTGCCATCCGGGACTCCGTCGGGAACACTGAAGCTTTCTTT.

The chain recombines TRBV6-4 with TRBJ1-6, with no clear D. The CDR3 spans 11 residues. Trimming cost V 7 bases and J 8 bases, with 6 bases left between them. Germline values: CDR1 MRHNA, CDR2 SNTAGT. CDR3 residues: CASKRHSPLHF. CDR3 in DNA: TGTGCCAGCAAACGGCATTCACCCCTCCACTTT.

The J gene is TRBJ2-6, the V gene TRBV6-2 or TRBV6-3; D is uncertain. The V gene's germline CDR1 is MNHEY and CDR2 SVGEGT. CDR3 size: 14 residues. V was clipped by 6 bases and J by 4 bases, with 10 bases between them. The CDR3 coding sequence is TGTGCCAGCAGGCATTCTACGGGGGCCAACGTCCTGACTTTC. This sequence encodes CASRHSTGANVLTF.

The chain links TRBV27 to TRBJ1-1; 9 nucleotides match TRBD1. The germline V gene encodes CDR1 MNHEY and CDR2 SMNVEV (reference sequence). The J segment lost 5 bases and the V segment lost 5 bases, leaving 12 bases of the junction unmatched. The CDR3 is 16 residues long. The CDR3 nucleotides read TGTGCCAGCAGTCCGATGGGGCTCGGACAGGGGACTGAAGCTTTCTTT. Amino acids: CASSPMGLGQGTEAFF.

The chain joins TRBV20-1 to TRBJ2-3; TRBD2 matches 10 bases. V lost 4 bases, J lost 3 bases, and 7 bases stayed unmatched. CDR1 is DFQATT and CDR2 is SNEGSKA in the germline V gene (reference sequence). CDR3 length: 15 residues. The CDR3 coding sequence is TGCAGTGCTACGGCTACTAGCGGGAATACAGATACGCAGTATTTT. Encoded protein: CSATATSGNTDTQYF.

This rearrangement joins TRBV7-9 to TRBJ2-1, with 7 bases that match TRBD2. The CDR3 runs 14 residues. The germline V gene encodes CDR1 SEHNR and CDR2 FQNEAQ (reference sequence). The V segment lost 8 bases and the J segment 10 bases; nucleotides outside the gene matches: 14. The CDR3 DNA reads TGTGCCAGCTGTCCGAGGGACTACCCGACCGAGCAGTTCTTC. This translates into CASCPRDYPTEQFF.

The CDR3 DNA reads TGTGCCAGCAGCTTGGAGGGGACAGGGCGGGTCCAGCCCCAGCATTTT. Amino acids: CASSLEGTGRVQPQHF. The chain is built from TRBV7-9 and TRBJ1-5; 9 bases match TRBD1. Germline assignment: CDR1 SEHNR and CDR2 FQNEAQ (reference sequence). The CDR3 is 16 amino acids. Trimming at V came to 3 bases and at J to 7 bases, leaving 10 bases not matched to a gene.

This chain connects TRBV6-2 or TRBV6-3 to TRBJ2-3, with 7 bases lining up with TRBD2. Germline-derived CDR1 and CDR2 are MNHEY and SVGEGT. This CDR3 has 14 amino acids. The junction had 5 bases not matched to a gene; V was cut back by 6 bases and J by 2 bases. The CDR3 nucleotides are TGTGCCAGCAGACCCAGCGGGGACACAGATACGCAGTATTTT. Translating it yields CASRPSGDTDTQYF.

The J gene is TRBJ2-3, the V gene TRBV20-1, with a tentative D call TRBD2 (5 bases). Germline lookup yields CDR1 DFQATT and CDR2 SNEGSKA (reference sequence). The CDR3 extends over 13 amino acids. V lost 3 bases and J lost 1, with 8 bases in between. The CDR3 sequence: CSASPGGTDTQYF. In DNA, the CDR3 is TGCAGTGCTAGTCCCGGGGGCACAGATACGCAGTATTTT.

The V gene is TRBV7-6, the J gene TRBJ1-2; D is possibly TRBD1 (6 bases). The CDR3 extends over 13 amino acids. V was cut by 5 bases and J by 8 bases, with 15 bases left in between. In germline, CDR1 is SGHVS, CDR2 FNYEAQ. The CDR3: CASSGLRGRGYTF. CDR3 sequence (DNA): TGTGCCAGCAGCGGCCTCAGGGGACGAGGCTACACCTTC.

The chain combines TRBV19 with TRBJ1-1; tentative D call: TRBD1 (6 bases). The V gene lost 6 bases and the J gene lost 0 bases, with 11 bases spanning the gap. CDR3 length equals 14 residues. From germline, CDR1 is LNHDA and CDR2 SQIVND (reference sequence). CDR3 DNA: TGTGCCAGTAGCAGGGACACACTGAACACTGAAGCTTTCTTT. Its translation is CASSRDTLNTEAFF.

This clonotype has a handful of counts. This sequence joins TRBV15 and TRBJ2-5; 7 positions match TRBD1. After removal of 4 bases from V and 1 base from J, the junction contained 3 bases not matched to a gene. CDR1 and CDR2 (germline): LNHNV, YYDKDF (reference sequence). The CDR3 totals 14 residues. The CDR3 sequence is CATSTHRGQETQYF. The CDR3 DNA follows: TGTGCCACCAGCACACACAGGGGCCAAGAGACCCAGTACTTC. Looking up the rest from reference TRBV15 and TRBJ2-5 gives the full variable domain: DAMVIQNPRYQVTQFGKPVTLSCSQTLNHNVMYWYQQKSSQAPKLLFHYYDKDFNNEADTPDNFQSRRPNTSFCFLDIRSPGLGDTAMYLCATSTHRGQETQYFGPGTRLLVL.

The rearrangement links TRBV11-2 to TRBJ2-7; possible D gene TRBD2, 5 bases. This CDR3 is 15 amino acids long. Germline lookup yields CDR1 SGHAT and CDR2 FQNNGV. V was trimmed by 6 bases and J by 6 bases, leaving 21 bases between them. DNA for the CDR3: TGTGCCAGCAGTCACGTGGGCGGAGGAGGAGGCGAGCAGTACTTC. Its protein is CASSHVGGGGGEQYF.

This clonotype was found once. The chain is built from TRBV4-2 and TRBJ2-2; possible D gene TRBD2, 7 bases. CDR1 LGHNA and CDR2 YNFKEQ come from the germline V gene. V lost 4 bases and J lost 6, with 24 bases in between. The CDR3 covers 18 residues. The CDR3 reads CASSPVGGGLLNPGELFF. Here the CDR3 DNA reads TGTGCCAGCAGCCCTGTAGGGGGAGGGCTGCTCAACCCCGGGGAGCTGTTTTTT.